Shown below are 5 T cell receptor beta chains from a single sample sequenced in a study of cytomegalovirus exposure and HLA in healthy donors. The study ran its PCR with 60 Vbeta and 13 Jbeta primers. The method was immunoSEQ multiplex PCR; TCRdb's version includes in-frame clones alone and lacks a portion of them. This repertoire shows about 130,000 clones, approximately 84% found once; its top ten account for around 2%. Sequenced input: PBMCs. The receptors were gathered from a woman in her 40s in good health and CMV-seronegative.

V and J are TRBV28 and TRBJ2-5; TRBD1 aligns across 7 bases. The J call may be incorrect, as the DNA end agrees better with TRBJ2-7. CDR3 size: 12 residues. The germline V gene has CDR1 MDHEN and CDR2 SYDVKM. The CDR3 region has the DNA TGTGCCAGCGGGCGACAGGGATACGAGCAGTACTTC. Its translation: CASGRQGYEQYF.

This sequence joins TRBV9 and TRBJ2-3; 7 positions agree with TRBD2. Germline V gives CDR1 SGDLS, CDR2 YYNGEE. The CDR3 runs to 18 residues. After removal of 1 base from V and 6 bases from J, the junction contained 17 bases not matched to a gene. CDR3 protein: CASSVLEARGGRSDTQYF. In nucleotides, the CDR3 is TGTGCCAGCAGCGTATTAGAGGCTAGAGGCGGGAGATCGGATACGCAGTATTTT.

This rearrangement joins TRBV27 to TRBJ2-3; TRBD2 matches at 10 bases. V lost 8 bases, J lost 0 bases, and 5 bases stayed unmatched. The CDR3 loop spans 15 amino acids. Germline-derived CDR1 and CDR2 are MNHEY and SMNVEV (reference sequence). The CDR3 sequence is CASSKGLASTDTQYF. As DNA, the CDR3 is TGTGCCAGCTCCAAGGGACTAGCGAGCACAGATACGCAGTATTTT.

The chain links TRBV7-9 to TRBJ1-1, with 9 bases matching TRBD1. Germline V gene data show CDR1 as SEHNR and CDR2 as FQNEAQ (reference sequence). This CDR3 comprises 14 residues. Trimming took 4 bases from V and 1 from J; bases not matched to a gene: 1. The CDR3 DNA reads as TGTGCCAGCAGCTGGGGACAGGGGAACACTGAAGCTTTCTTT. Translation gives CASSWGQGNTEAFF. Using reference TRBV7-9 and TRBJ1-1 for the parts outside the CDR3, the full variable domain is DTGVSQNPRHKITKRGQNVTFRCDPISEHNRLYWYRQTLGQGPEFLTYFQNEAQLEKSRLLSDRFSAERPKGSFSTLEIQRTEQGDSAMYLCASSWGQGNTEAFFGQGTRLTVV.

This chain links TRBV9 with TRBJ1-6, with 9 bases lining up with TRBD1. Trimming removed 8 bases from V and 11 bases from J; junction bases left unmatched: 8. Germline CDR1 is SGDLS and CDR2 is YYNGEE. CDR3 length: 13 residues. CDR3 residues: CASSTGGVPPLHF. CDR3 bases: TGTGCCAGTTCGACAGGGGGTGTTCCACCCCTCCACTTT. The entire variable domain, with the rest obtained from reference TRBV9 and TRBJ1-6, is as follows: DSGVTQTPKHLITATGQRVTLRCSPRSGDLSVYWYQQSLDQGLQFLIQYYNGEERAKGNILERFSAQQFPDLHSELNLSSLELGDSALYFCASSTGGVPPLHFGNGTRLTVT.